A single sample gave rise to the 28 T cell receptor beta chains below, sequenced in a study of control samples from healthy donors and cancer patients. Profiled with immunoSEQ multiplex PCR; TCRdb holds only in-frame clones, not every one. This sample has under 150,000 clones, with over 75% found just once. The sample comprised PBMCs. These receptors came from a woman between 50 and 59 years old with colorectal cancer.

A remark on this clone: Other DNA sequences in this sample translate to the same CDR3. The rearrangement uses TRBV14 and TRBJ1-1, with unresolved D. This CDR3 region has 13 residues. CDR1 and CDR2 from the germline V gene are SGHDN and FVKESK. Trimming shortened V by 1 base and J by 1 base, and 4 bases separated the two germline ends. CDR3 bases: TGTGCCAGCAGCCAAGGCAGGAACACTGAAGCTTTCTTT. Translated, it gives CASSQGRNTEAFF.

This chain links TRBV12-2 with TRBJ2-5. TRBV12-2 is designated a pseudogene. The CDR3 is 16 residues long. The CDR3 region has the DNA TGTGCAAGTCGCTTACGGGGGCCCCGAGGGGGAGAGACCCAGTACTTC. Its translation is CASRLRGPRGGETQYF.

V and J are TRBV7-6 and TRBJ2-7; no reliable D call. Germline CDR1 SGHVS, CDR2 FNYEAQ. V shed 5 bases and J shed 2 bases, with 13 bases lying between them. The CDR3 contains 14 residues. The CDR3 DNA reads TGTGCCAGCAGCCCCATGACGGGCCCCTACGAGCAGTACTTC. Translation gives CASSPMTGPYEQYF.

The chain employs TRBV27 and TRBJ2-1; no reliable D call. CDR3 length equals 13 residues. Trimming stripped 0 bases from V and 9 bases from J, with 9 bases between. CDR1 MNHEY and CDR2 SMNVEV come from the germline V gene (reference sequence). The CDR3 nucleotides read TGTGCCAGCAGTTTATCGGGCCTGGGTGAGCAGTTCTTC. It yields the protein CASSLSGLGEQFF.

The rearrangement joins TRBV6-5 to TRBJ1-5, with D perhaps matching TRBD1 (6 bases). Germline V gene data show CDR1 as MNHEY and CDR2 as SVGAGI. CDR3 size: 13 residues. V shed 9 bases and J shed 1 base, with 10 bases lying between them. The CDR3 is CASTGQSNQPQHF. The CDR3 DNA follows: TGTGCCAGTACAGGGCAAAGCAATCAGCCCCAGCATTTT.

The J gene is TRBJ1-1, the V gene TRBV11-2; D unclear. Trimming left V 5 bases short and J 3 bases short, with 13 bases between. Germline CDR1 is SGHAT and CDR2 is FQNNGV. The CDR3 runs 14 residues. CDR3 residues: CASSQSRPDTEAFF. For the CDR3, the DNA is TGTGCCAGCAGCCAATCTCGGCCCGACACTGAAGCTTTCTTT.

The chain joins TRBV4-1 to TRBJ1-2; no definite D call. This CDR3 is built from 16 residues. The germline gives CDR1 MGHRA, CDR2 YSYEKL. V lost 5 bases and J lost 6, with 22 bases in between. The CDR3 here is CASSYGKDREGNGYTF. The CDR3 DNA reads TGCGCCAGCAGCTACGGGAAGGACCGCGAGGGAAATGGCTACACCTTC.

CDR3: CASSELLGLAPVTQYF. The CDR3 DNA is TGCGCCAGCAGTGAGTTGCTAGGTTTGGCCCCGGTTACGCAGTATTTT. The gene calls are TRBV10-1 and TRBJ2-3; D remains unclear. CDR1 WNHNN and CDR2 SYGVQD come from the germline V gene (reference sequence). The CDR3 sequence is 16 residues long. The V and J ends lost 1 base and 8 bases respectively, with 19 bases between them.

V usage is TRBV5-1 and J usage is TRBJ2-5, with TRBD2 matching over 9 bases. The junction had 4 bases not matched to a gene; V was cut back by 5 bases and J by 5 bases. This CDR3 comprises 13 residues. Looked up from germline, CDR1 is SGHRS and CDR2 is YFSETQ. CDR3 residues: CASRYSGSETQYF. CDR3 sequence (DNA): TGCGCCAGCAGATATAGCGGGAGTGAGACCCAGTACTTC.

The chain uses TRBV20-1 and TRBJ1-5, with 9 bases identical to TRBD1. The CDR3 extends over 13 amino acids. CDR1 DFQATT and CDR2 SNEGSKA come from the germline V gene (reference sequence). V shed 6 bases and J 4 bases; nucleotides not matched to a gene: 4. The CDR3 nucleotides read TGCAGTGCAAGTGACAGGGGGAATCAGCCCCAGCATTTT. Translated, it gives CSASDRGNQPQHF.

V gene TRBV18 combines with J gene TRBJ1-4; a possible D gene is TRBD1 (5 bases). V lost 3 bases and J 3 bases, leaving 11 bases between the germline ends. CDR1 and CDR2 (germline): KGHSH, LQKENI. This CDR3 has 15 amino acids. The CDR3 sequence: CASSPLRAANEKLFF. As DNA, the CDR3 is TGTGCCAGCTCACCCCTCAGGGCGGCTAATGAAAAACTGTTTTTT. Using reference TRBV18 and TRBJ1-4 for the parts outside the CDR3, the full variable domain is NAGVMQNPRHLVRRRGQEARLRCSPMKGHSHVYWYRQLPEEGLKFMVYLQKENIIDESGMPKERFSAEFPKEGPSILRIQQVVRGDSAAYFCASSPLRAANEKLFFGSGTQLSVL.

CDR3 nucleotides: TGTGCCGCGGCAGGGGCGAGCACAGATACGCAGTATTTT. It translates to CAAAGASTDTQYF. This chain uses TRBV11-2 with TRBJ2-3, with a weak D call TRBD1 (6 bases). This CDR3 is 13 amino acids long. Germline V lookup: CDR1 SGHAT, CDR2 FQNNGV. The V end lost 11 bases, the J end lost 0 bases, and 12 bases lay between the germline ends.

The rearrangement uses TRBV30 and TRBJ1-1; D uncertain. Germline CDR1 is GTSNPN and CDR2 is SVGIG (reference sequence). Trimming stripped 2 bases from V and 0 bases from J, with 10 bases between. The CDR3 contains 14 residues. The CDR3 DNA is TGTGCCTGGAGTTTAGGCAACATGAACACTGAAGCTTTCTTT. As protein: CAWSLGNMNTEAFF.

The V and J genes are TRBV7-3 and TRBJ2-2, with D possibly matching TRBD2 (5 bases). Germline V CDR1 and CDR2: SGHTA, FQGTGA. V lost 0 bases and J lost 2, with 13 bases in between. The CDR3 extends over 17 amino acids. CDR3 in amino acids: CASSLTGGQLNTGELFF. The CDR3 DNA sequence: TGTGCCAGCAGCTTAACGGGCGGGCAGCTAAACACCGGGGAGCTGTTTTTT.

This chain uses TRBV27 with TRBJ1-2; 7 bases are a match to TRBD1. Germline CDR1 MNHEY, CDR2 SMNVEV (reference sequence). This CDR3 spans 14 amino acids. Losses at the gene ends were 6 bases for V and 3 bases for J; bases not matched to a gene: 7. CDR3 nucleotides: TGTGCCAGCAGCAAAGGGACAGCTCACTATGGCTACACCTTC. Translating gives CASSKGTAHYGYTF.

The chain is built from TRBV11-2 and TRBJ1-1; a weak D match, TRBD1 (6 bases). V was pared by 1 base and J by 0 bases, with 18 bases between. CDR1 and CDR2 from the germline V gene are SGHAT and FQNNGV. The CDR3 has 18 residues. For the CDR3, the DNA is TGTGCCAGCAGCTTAGTGGCAGGGGAAGGGAGAATGAACACTGAAGCTTTCTTT. It codes for CASSLVAGEGRMNTEAFF. Full variable domain (remainder filled in from reference TRBV11-2 and TRBJ1-1): EAGVAQSPRYKIIEKRQSVAFWCNPISGHATLYWYQQILGQGPKLLIQFQNNGVVDDSQLPKDRFSAERLKGVDSTLKIQPAKLEDSAVYLCASSLVAGEGRMNTEAFFGQGTRLTVV.

The genes are TRBV20-1 and TRBJ2-5; 8 bases agree with TRBD1. This CDR3 has 13 residues. The ends lost 3 bases at V and 6 bases at J; junction bases unmatched: 6. In germline, CDR1 is DFQATT, CDR2 SNEGSKA (reference sequence). The CDR3 nucleotides read TGCAGTGCTAGTCGGCAGGGGGCTAAGACCCAGTACTTC. Protein product: CSASRQGAKTQYF.

This clone appeared a single time. V usage is TRBV15 and J usage is TRBJ2-2; 9 bases match TRBD2. V was pared by 8 bases and J by 7 bases, with 11 bases of the junction left unmatched. This CDR3 has 15 amino acids. The V gene's germline CDR1 is LNHNV and CDR2 YYDKDF (reference sequence). CDR3 bases: TGTGCCACCGGAACGAGGGGACTAGCCCGCGGGGAGCTGTTTTTT. As protein: CATGTRGLARGELFF.

This clone was seen just once. The chain has TRBV6-5 and TRBJ2-1, with D unclear. This CDR3 is built from 14 residues. Germline CDR1 reads MNHEY; CDR2 reads SVGAGI. V lost 6 bases, J lost 8 bases, and 17 bases lay in between. The DNA for the CDR3 is TGTGCCAGCAGGGTTGGGATCTCTTTCGATGAGCAGTTCTTC. As protein: CASRVGISFDEQFF.

The chain employs TRBV6-1 and TRBJ1-3, with D possibly being TRBD1 (6 bases). V was cut by 2 bases and J by 1 base, with 18 bases left in between. This CDR3 contains 18 residues. Per germline, CDR1 MNHNS and CDR2 SASEGT. CDR3 DNA sequence: TGTGCCAGCAGTGAATCCTATTGGCAGGGGCGGTCTGGAAACACCATATATTTT. Its translation is CASSESYWQGRSGNTIYF.

The chain recombines TRBV3-1 (or the pseudogene TRBV3-2) with TRBJ2-7; TRBD1 or TRBD2 may be the D gene (6 bases each). The CDR3 is 14 amino acids. The germline CDR1 and CDR2 sequences are LGHDT and YNNKEL (reference sequence). Trimming stripped 2 bases from V and 2 bases from J, with 10 bases between. For the CDR3, the DNA is TGTGCCAGCAGCCAAATGGGGGGCGCCTACGAGCAGTACTTC. Translated, it gives CASSQMGGAYEQYF.

The rearrangement links TRBV6-5 to TRBJ1-1, with 9 bases matching TRBD1. This CDR3 has 14 amino acids. The germline CDR1 and CDR2 sequences are MNHEY and SVGAGI. V dropped 9 bases and J dropped 11; count of bases not matched to a gene: 16. CDR3 nucleotide sequence: TGTGCCAGTGCCTCGACAGGGGGTGCCCAAAGGGCTTTCTTT. It is translated as CASASTGGAQRAFF.

The chain joins TRBV19 to TRBJ2-1; tentative D call: TRBD1 (6 bases). CDR3 length equals 13 residues. The germline V gene encodes CDR1 LNHDA and CDR2 SQIVND (reference sequence). The V end lost 8 bases, the J end lost 10 bases, and 18 bases lay between the germline ends. The CDR3 nucleotides are TGTGCCAGTCGAGGGACGGGGACACGGGAGCAGTTCTTC. This sequence encodes CASRGTGTREQFF.

This clone came up once. This chain uses TRBV9 with TRBJ2-2; D ambiguous. The V end lost 0 bases, the J end lost 0 bases, and 9 bases lay between the germline ends. Germline assignment: CDR1 SGDLS and CDR2 YYNGEE. CDR3 length: 16 residues. CDR3 in DNA: TGTGCCAGCAGCGTAGTGGCGGTAGCGAACACCGGGGAGCTGTTTTTT. It yields the protein CASSVVAVANTGELFF.

The V call is TRBV5-6, the J call TRBJ1-2; D is uncertain. Germline lookup yields CDR1 SGHDT and CDR2 YYEEEE. The ends were cut back, 5 bases at V and 7 bases at J, with 9 bases in the middle. This CDR3 has 11 residues. In DNA, the CDR3 is TGTGCCAGCAGACTGGACGCTGGCTACACCTTC. It translates to CASRLDAGYTF.

The CDR3 DNA reads as TGTGCCAGCAGCCAAGACGGCACTAACTATGAGCAGTTCTTC. This encodes CASSQDGTNYEQFF. V is TRBV4-2 and J is TRBJ2-1; D call uncertain. CDR1 is LGHNA and CDR2 is YNFKEQ in the germline V gene. Between the trimmed V and J ends, which lost 0 bases and 8 bases, there was a span of 11 bases. The CDR3 spans 14 residues.

The chain employs TRBV3-1 (or the pseudogene TRBV3-2) and TRBJ2-7; no reliable D call. This CDR3 comprises 13 residues. V was trimmed by 7 bases and J by 0 bases, leaving 10 bases between them. Per germline, CDR1 LGHDT and CDR2 YNNKEL (reference sequence). CDR3 sequence (DNA): TGTGCCAGCAATCCGCCCGGCTCCTACGAGCAGTACTTC. Amino acids: CASNPPGSYEQYF.

This chain uses TRBV5-1 with TRBJ2-7; D is perhaps TRBD2 (6 bases). CDR3 length: 15 amino acids. Germline loops: CDR1 SGHRS, CDR2 YFSETQ. V lost 4 bases, J lost 4 bases, and 18 bases lay in between. The CDR3 region has the DNA TGCGCCAGCAGCCGTACCGGGAGTGGAACGTACGAGCAGTACTTC. Translation gives CASSRTGSGTYEQYF.